What follows is one T cell receptor (beta chain) and its context. Antigen specificity is unknown. Each CDR3 protein is one row after TCRdb ran MiXCR on the 5' RACE reads. The sample lists about 390,000 distinct CDR3 sequences; roughly 9% were seen once. The data derive from a study of identical twins. The study's findings and limits: Memory repertoires showed no such pattern, whereas abundant cord blood beta clonotypes carried fewer insertions. The same donors were not followed; conclusions instead depended on cross-sectional statistical analysis. Models predicted less out-of-frame TCR alpha sharing in monozygotic twins than was found.

Sequenced sample: naive T cells sorted from blood. This TCR was sampled from a woman aged 45 to 65 in good health.

The CDR3 protein is CASSATRGHTEAFF. The CDR3 nucleotides are TGTGCCAGCAGCGCAACCAGGGGGCATACTGAAGCTTTCTTT. The chain combines TRBV9 with TRBJ1-1; 8 bases agree with TRBD1. The germline gives CDR1 SGDLS, CDR2 YYNGEE. The CDR3 consists of 14 residues. V lost 3 bases to trimming and J lost 5 bases; unmatched junction nucleotides: 6.